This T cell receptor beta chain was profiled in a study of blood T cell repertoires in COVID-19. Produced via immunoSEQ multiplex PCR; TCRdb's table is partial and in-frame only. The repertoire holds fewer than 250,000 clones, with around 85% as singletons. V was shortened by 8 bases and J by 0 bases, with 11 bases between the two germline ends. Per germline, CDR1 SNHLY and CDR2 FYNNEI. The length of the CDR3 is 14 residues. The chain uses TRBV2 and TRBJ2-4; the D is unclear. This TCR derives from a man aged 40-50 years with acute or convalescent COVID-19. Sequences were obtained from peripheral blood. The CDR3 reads CASLPPLAKNIQYF. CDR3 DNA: TGTGCCAGCCTACCTCCGCTAGCCAAAAACATTCAGTACTTC. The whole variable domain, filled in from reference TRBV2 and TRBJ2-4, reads EPEVTQTPSHQVTQMGQEVILRCVPISNHLYFYWYRQILGQKVEFLVSFYNNEISEKSEIFDDQFSVERPDGSNFTLKIRSTKLEDSAMYFCASLPPLAKNIQYFGAGTRLSVL.